This TCR beta chain derives from a study of T cell responses to AZD1222 COVID-19 vaccine. Here immunoSEQ multiplex PCR was the method, and the copy in TCRdb shows in-frame clones only, minus some. This sample has about 120,000 clones; approximately 91% occur once, and the top ten carry 2.4%. To note about this clone: Other DNA sequences in the same sample also yield this CDR3.

V shed 4 bases and J shed 4 bases, with 5 bases lying between them. Germline values: CDR1 SNHLY, CDR2 FYNNEI. This CDR3 comprises 11 residues. This receptor was taken from an adult in good health. The gene calls are TRBV2 and TRBJ2-7; D is unclear. Sequencing used peripheral blood, obtained on day 0 of AZD1222 vaccination. Here the CDR3 reads CASSVRYEQYF. The CDR3 DNA is TGTGCCAGCAGTGTTCGTTACGAGCAGTACTTC.